The sequence of this T cell receptor (beta chain) was determined in a study of radiation and T cells in renal cell carcinoma. Findings of the study overall: Baseline intratumoral clonotype presence is unknown without pretreatment biopsies.

Specified time point: baseline pretreatment blood. Sample treatment: 15 Gy SBRT to primary tumor, nephrectomy 4 weeks later. On this clone: Its antigen is as yet unknown.

Clones were sequenced by immunoSEQ multiplex PCR, and TCRdb holds only the in-frame ones, with some missing. The profile shows approximately 140,000 clones, around 89% of them singletons. The sequence was collected from a woman in her 70s with renal cell carcinoma. Sequenced here: blood, sampled from a patient whose treatment included radiotherapy and nephrectomy.

The chain's CDR3 is CASSGDKYYEQYF. CDR3 DNA sequence: TGTGCCAGCAGCGGGGACAAGTACTACGAGCAGTACTTC. The rearrangement uses TRBV28 and TRBJ2-7; possibly TRBD1 for D (6 bases). CDR3 length equals 13 residues. With 6 bases removed from V and 3 bases from J, the gap between germline ends came to 12 bases. Germline-derived CDR1 and CDR2 are MDHEN and SYDVKM.